The 17 T cell receptor beta chains below come from one sample, sequenced in a study of cytomegalovirus exposure and HLA in healthy donors. 13 Jbeta primers and 60 Vbeta primers were used for the PCR. The assay was immunoSEQ multiplex PCR, and TCRdb's table has in-frame clones only and misses some. The repertoire includes approximately 170,000 clones, 82% of them detected once, and approximately 1.6% sits in the top ten. The material sequenced was PBMCs. The receptors here all came from a male donor in good health and CMV-seronegative.

Remarks on this clone: The junction and the germline gene differ at one end; a read error may be behind it. The chain is built from TRBV7-9 and TRBJ2-1, with D tentatively TRBD2 (5 bases). Germline-derived CDR1 and CDR2 are SEHNR and FQNEAQ (reference sequence). CDR3 length equals 15 residues. CDR3 amino acids: CSSSSGMGSYNEQFF. The CDR3 coding sequence is TGTTCCAGCAGCTCCGGAATGGGGAGTTACAATGAGCAGTTCTTC.

The rearrangement links TRBV27 to TRBJ1-5, with 8 bases lining up with TRBD1. The CDR3 loop spans 14 amino acids. Germline V gene data show CDR1 as MNHEY and CDR2 as SMNVEV (reference sequence). With 6 bases clipped from V and 6 bases from J, the junction kept 7 bases outside the gene matches. CDR3 sequence: CASRTDRAGQPQHF. In DNA, the CDR3 is TGTGCCAGCAGAACGGACAGGGCGGGTCAGCCCCAGCATTTT.

The V call is TRBV5-4, the J call TRBJ2-2, with 9 nucleotides matching TRBD1. CDR3 length: 17 amino acids. V shed 0 bases and J 7 bases; nucleotides not matched to a gene: 10. The germline gives CDR1 SGHNT, CDR2 YYREEE (reference sequence). CDR3 in amino acids: CASSLAPGQGKRGELFF. The CDR3, as DNA: TGTGCCAGCAGCTTGGCTCCCGGACAGGGGAAACGCGGGGAGCTGTTTTTT.

This chain joins TRBV10-3 and TRBJ1-3, with TRBD1 as a possible D gene (6 bases). The CDR3 sequence is 14 residues long. V was shortened by 2 bases and J by 5 bases, with 10 bases between the two germline ends. Germline V gives CDR1 ENHRY, CDR2 SYGVKD. For the CDR3, the DNA is TGTGCCATCAGTGAGGGGCAGGGGAGAAACACCATATATTTT. Translating it yields CAISEGQGRNTIYF.

V is TRBV5-1 and J is TRBJ1-4, with D possibly TRBD1 on 5 matching bases. Per germline, CDR1 SGHRS and CDR2 YFSETQ. V dropped 1 base and J dropped 7 bases, with 14 bases sitting between them. This CDR3 is 15 amino acids long. CDR3 protein: CASSLFGEGSEKLFF. The CDR3 region has the DNA TGCGCCAGCAGCTTGTTCGGGGAGGGGAGTGAAAAACTGTTTTTT.

This clone turned up a few times. This chain connects TRBV9 to TRBJ2-7; 9 bases agree with TRBD2. The V and J ends lost 4 bases and 5 bases, in that order; junction bases with no gene match: 4. Germline CDR1 reads SGDLS; CDR2 reads YYNGEE. The CDR3 extends over 13 amino acids. The CDR3 reads CASSPRLADEQYF. CDR3 in DNA: TGTGCCAGCAGCCCCCGACTAGCGGACGAGCAGTACTTC.

The table lists this clone with a few counts. The chain is built from TRBV9 and TRBJ2-5; tentative D call: TRBD2 (5 bases). The CDR3 loop spans 16 amino acids. Germline CDR1 and CDR2: SGDLS and YYNGEE. V shed 0 bases and J shed 2 bases, with 14 bases lying between them. CDR3 sequence (DNA): TGTGCCAGCAGCGTAGCTTTAGAGGGAAGTCAAGAGACCCAGTACTTC. It codes for CASSVALEGSQETQYF.

This clone has just a few counts. V and J are TRBV5-1 and TRBJ1-4, with D uncertain. The CDR3 contains 18 residues. With 0 bases removed from V and 0 bases from J, the gap between germline ends came to 15 bases. Per the germline V gene, CDR1 is SGHRS and CDR2 is YFSETQ. CDR3 amino acids: CASSLVALSLTTNEKLFF. The CDR3 region has the DNA TGCGCCAGCAGCTTGGTGGCCCTGTCCCTGACAACTAATGAAAAACTGTTTTTT.

The chain carries TRBV19 and TRBJ2-7; D is perhaps TRBD2 (6 bases). The CDR3 runs 14 residues. Germline loops: CDR1 LNHDA, CDR2 SQIVND (reference sequence). Trimming stripped 5 bases from V and 2 bases from J, with 13 bases between. The CDR3 sequence: CASSSAPGAYEQYF. The CDR3 coding sequence is TGTGCCAGTAGTTCCGCCCCGGGGGCCTACGAGCAGTACTTC.

The chain employs TRBV18 and TRBJ1-1; D not certain. The germline V gene encodes CDR1 KGHSH and CDR2 LQKENI. This CDR3 has 16 residues. Deletions cut 1 base from V and 2 bases from J, with 14 bases between. The CDR3 DNA follows: TGTGCCAGCTCACCACGTCCCTCCGGTGAAAACACTGAAGCTTTCTTT. Translation gives CASSPRPSGENTEAFF. Full variable domain (missing parts from reference TRBV18 and TRBJ1-1): NAGVMQNPRHLVRRRGQEARLRCSPMKGHSHVYWYRQLPEEGLKFMVYLQKENIIDESGMPKERFSAEFPKEGPSILRIQQVVRGDSAAYFCASSPRPSGENTEAFFGQGTRLTVV.

The chain is built from TRBV9 and TRBJ2-7; possibly TRBD1 for D (5 bases). This CDR3 is 15 amino acids long. Germline CDR1 and CDR2: SGDLS and YYNGEE. The V gene lost 4 bases and the J gene lost 2 bases, with 16 bases spanning the gap. The CDR3 sequence is CASSPLTGQTYEQYF. CDR3 DNA: TGTGCCAGCAGCCCCCTAACAGGTCAGACCTACGAGCAGTACTTC.

This clone was detected only a few times. The rearrangement uses TRBV19 and TRBJ2-7, with D unclear. The CDR3 runs to 13 residues. V lost 4 bases and J 3 bases, leaving 10 bases between the germline ends. In germline, CDR1 is LNHDA, CDR2 SQIVND (reference sequence). The CDR3 nucleotides read TGTGCCAGTAGTAACTCTGGCGGCTACGAGCAGTACTTC. It is translated as CASSNSGGYEQYF.

This clone was detected only once. The V gene is TRBV28, the J gene TRBJ2-7, with D perhaps TRBD2 (6 bases). Germline-derived CDR1 and CDR2 are MDHEN and SYDVKM. The CDR3 is 11 amino acids. Trimming pared 2 bases from V and 7 bases from J, leaving 6 bases between. CDR3 bases: TGTGCCAGCAGTTTAGGGGGGGAGCAGTACTTC. Translation: CASSLGGEQYF.

The chain couples TRBV15 to TRBJ2-5; D call uncertain. Germline-derived CDR1 and CDR2 are LNHNV and YYDKDF (reference sequence). Trimming took 0 bases from V and 4 from J, leaving 12 bases between them. The CDR3 is 15 amino acids. CDR3: CATSRDIGSGETQYF. CDR3 coding DNA: TGTGCCACCAGCAGAGATATTGGTTCAGGAGAGACCCAGTACTTC.

The genes are TRBV7-2 and TRBJ1-1; TRBD1 is a possible D gene (5 bases). The CDR3 covers 13 residues. CDR1 is SGHTA, CDR2 FQGNSA, per germline. The V gene lost 6 bases and the J gene lost 1 base, with 9 bases spanning the gap. Here the CDR3 reads CASSSDRNTEAFF. CDR3 DNA sequence: TGTGCCAGCAGTTCAGACAGGAACACTGAAGCTTTCTTT.

The chain employs TRBV7-9 and TRBJ2-7, with 7 positions matching TRBD1. The CDR3 has 15 residues. Germline assignment: CDR1 SEHNR and CDR2 FQNEAQ (reference sequence). The V gene end was trimmed by 2 bases and the J gene end by 0 bases; junction bases not matched to a gene: 4. CDR3: CASSLHGDSSYEQYF. The CDR3 DNA reads as TGTGCCAGCAGCTTACACGGGGACAGCTCCTACGAGCAGTACTTC.

This clone showed up just once. CDR3 coding DNA: TGTGCCAGCAGCTTAGAAGGACAGGGGGTTGGAAACACCATATATTTT. This codes for CASSLEGQGVGNTIYF. This rearrangement joins TRBV7-6 to TRBJ1-3; 10 bases are shared with TRBD1. V lost 1 base and J lost 3; bases outside the gene matches: 3. CDR1 SGHVS and CDR2 FNYEAQ come from the germline V gene. The CDR3 is 16 amino acids. The whole variable domain, remainder taken from reference TRBV7-6 and TRBJ1-3, is GAGVSQSPRYKVTKRGQDVALRCDPISGHVSLYWYRQALGQGPEFLTYFNYEAQQDKSGLPNDRFSAERPEGSISTLTIQRTEQRDSAMYRCASSLEGQGVGNTIYFGEGSWLTVV.